These 32 T cell receptor beta chains were all obtained from the same sample, sequenced in a study of Tregs in tolerant kidney transplant recipients. Clones were sequenced by immunoSEQ multiplex PCR, and TCRdb holds only the in-frame ones, with some missing. The sample contains 240,000 or so clones, roughly four fifths of which appear only once. The material sequenced was CD4+ T cells from blood. Receptors originate from a human donor in good health.

V gene TRBV6-1 combines with J gene TRBJ2-2; no firm D call. The CDR3 is made up of 16 amino acids. Trimming cost V 3 bases and J 5 bases, with 16 bases left between them. CDR1 and CDR2 (germline): MNHNS, SASEGT. The CDR3 nucleotides read TGTGCCAGCAGTGAGGGTTATGGGCAGGTGACCGGGGAGCTGTTTTTT. This sequence encodes CASSEGYGQVTGELFF.

This clone showed up just a few times. The rearrangement uses TRBV7-2 and TRBJ1-5, with D possibly being TRBD1 (5 bases). The V gene's germline CDR1 is SGHTA and CDR2 FQGNSA. With 1 base removed from V and 7 bases from J, the gap between germline ends came to 11 bases. The CDR3 is 14 residues long. CDR3 in amino acids: CASSLGRVGQPQHF. The CDR3 nucleotides are TGTGCCAGCAGCTTAGGCAGGGTGGGACAGCCCCAGCATTTT.

V is TRBV11-3 and J is TRBJ2-3, with D perhaps matching TRBD1 (6 bases). Germline CDR1 SGHNT, CDR2 YENEEA. V dropped 5 bases and J dropped 0 bases, with 12 bases sitting between them. This CDR3 comprises 15 residues. CDR3 nucleotides: TGTGCCAGCAGCCCCCAGGGGACGAGCACAGATACGCAGTATTTT. It translates to CASSPQGTSTDTQYF.

This clone has a single count. Other DNA sequences within the sample encode an identical CDR3. This chain connects TRBV5-1 to TRBJ1-4; D is undetermined. This CDR3 spans 15 amino acids. Trimming removed 4 bases at V and 0 bases at J, with 10 bases between. In germline, CDR1 is SGHRS, CDR2 YFSETQ. The CDR3 is CASSPGGSTNEKLFF. The CDR3 DNA is TGCGCCAGCAGCCCCGGAGGTTCAACTAATGAAAAACTGTTTTTT.

J is TRBJ1-2 and V is TRBV6-1, with 7 nucleotides matching TRBD1. This CDR3 is 14 amino acids long. In germline, CDR1 is MNHNS, CDR2 SASEGT. Trimming cost V 4 bases and J 2 bases; bases outside gene matches: 4. In DNA form, the CDR3 reads TGTGCCAGCAGTGCGGGACAGCCCAACTATGGCTACACCTTC. Amino acids: CASSAGQPNYGYTF.

The rearrangement uses TRBV6-1 and TRBJ1-5, with D possibly being TRBD1 (5 bases). This CDR3 has 15 amino acids. Germline CDR1 reads MNHNS; CDR2 reads SASEGT. Between the trimmed V and J ends, which lost 4 bases and 0 bases, there was a span of 10 bases. In nucleotides, the CDR3 is TGTGCCAGCAGTGGAGGGACGGTTAGCAATCAGCCCCAGCATTTT. Translated: CASSGGTVSNQPQHF.

This chain connects TRBV9 to TRBJ2-5; maybe TRBD2 (6 bases). The J call may be mistaken, given a closer DNA end match to TRBJ2-7. Germline CDR1 is SGDLS and CDR2 is YYNGEE. This CDR3 is built from 14 residues. The CDR3 region has the DNA TGTGCCAGCAGCCCCCGGGGGAGCTCCTACGAGCAGTACTTC. Its translation: CASSPRGSSYEQYF.

This clone has just one count. The J gene is TRBJ1-4, the V gene TRBV6-5; tentative D call: TRBD1 (5 bases). Trimming took 0 bases from V and 8 from J, leaving 10 bases between them. Germline CDR1 reads MNHEY; CDR2 reads SVGAGI. This CDR3 comprises 14 residues. CDR3 sequence (DNA): TGTGCCAGCAGTTACTCGCAGGGTGCCGAAAAACTGTTTTTT. Translating gives CASSYSQGAEKLFF.

The chain is built from TRBV7-2 and TRBJ2-5, with TRBD2 matching 10 bases. Germline V CDR1 and CDR2: SGHTA, FQGNSA. Losses at the gene ends were 3 bases for V and 5 bases for J; bases not matched to a gene: 9. CDR3 length: 16 amino acids. The CDR3 DNA follows: TGTGCCAGCAGCTTGGGGGGACTAGCGAAGAGGGAGACCCAGTACTTC. Protein sequence: CASSLGGLAKRETQYF.

This clone was seen only once. The rearrangement links TRBV12-5 to TRBJ2-3, with D perhaps assigned TRBD1 or TRBD2 (5 bases each). The germline V gene has CDR1 LGHNT and CDR2 FRNRAP. V lost 7 bases to trimming and J lost 1 base, with 18 bases between them. This CDR3 region has 16 residues. The CDR3 DNA reads as TGTGCTAGTGCCCGCGTGGATGGGGGAGGCACAGATACGCAGTATTTT. This encodes CASARVDGGGTDTQYF.

This clone was counted a single time. The chain has TRBV19 and TRBJ1-1; D is uncertain. This CDR3 is built from 11 residues. Germline V gives CDR1 LNHDA, CDR2 SQIVND (reference sequence). Deletions cut 7 bases from V and 8 bases from J, with 11 bases between. CDR3 residues: CASISSVEAFF. CDR3 bases: TGTGCCAGTATCTCGTCTGTGGAAGCTTTCTTT. Filled out from reference TRBV19 and TRBJ1-1, the complete variable domain reads DGGITQSPKYLFRKEGQNVTLSCEQNLNHDAMYWYRQDPGQGLRLIYYSQIVNDFQKGDIAEGYSVSREKKESFPLTVTSAQKNPTAFYLCASISSVEAFFGQGTRLTVV.

This clone was seen a handful of times. V is TRBV6-6 and J is TRBJ2-7, with D tentatively TRBD2 (5 bases). The V and J ends lost 10 bases and 0 bases respectively, with 19 bases between them. Germline V gene lookup returns CDR1 MNHNY and CDR2 SVGAGI (reference sequence). The CDR3 sequence is 15 residues long. CDR3 sequence (DNA): TGTGCCACCGGGGAACTCCCAAGGAGCTCCTACGAGCAGTACTTC. Translating gives CATGELPRSSYEQYF.

This clone was observed once. The V gene is TRBV7-9, the J gene TRBJ1-3; D unclear. Trimming cost V 5 bases and J 0 bases, with 11 bases left between them. This CDR3 spans 15 amino acids. Germline loops: CDR1 SEHNR, CDR2 FQNEAQ (reference sequence). CDR3 loop: CASSTQRSSGNTIYF. The CDR3 DNA is TGTGCCAGCAGCACTCAGAGAAGCTCTGGAAACACCATATATTTT.

This chain joins TRBV27 and TRBJ2-1, with D maybe TRBD1 (6 bases). Between the trimmed V and J ends, which lost 2 bases and 8 bases, there was a span of 13 bases. This CDR3 contains 14 residues. In germline, CDR1 is MNHEY, CDR2 SMNVEV (reference sequence). The CDR3, as DNA: TGTGCCAGCAGTTTAAGGACCCACAGGGATGAGCAGTTCTTC. Translation gives CASSLRTHRDEQFF.

This sequence joins TRBV2 and TRBJ2-2, with 10 bases matching TRBD2. The germline gives CDR1 SNHLY, CDR2 FYNNEI. This CDR3 has 15 amino acids. After removal of 6 bases from V and 6 bases from J, the junction contained 7 bases not matched to a gene. CDR3 region: CASRGAGGPAGELFF. The CDR3 DNA is TGTGCCAGCAGGGGAGCGGGGGGGCCGGCCGGGGAGCTGTTTTTT.

The rearrangement links TRBV7-2 to TRBJ2-7; D is possibly TRBD1 (6 bases). V was cut by 5 bases and J by 2 bases, with 10 bases left in between. The CDR3 is made up of 13 amino acids. Germline CDR1 reads SGHTA; CDR2 reads FQGNSA. Here the CDR3 DNA reads TGTGCCAGCAGCAGGGGGTTGCCCTACGAGCAGTACTTC. As protein: CASSRGLPYEQYF.

The chain joins TRBV5-1 to TRBJ2-3; 7 nucleotides align to TRBD2. Germline V gives CDR1 SGHRS, CDR2 YFSETQ. V was clipped by 4 bases and J by 1 base; unmatched bases: 9. The CDR3 length is 16 residues. The CDR3 here is CASSPDSGFGTDTQYF. The CDR3 DNA reads as TGCGCCAGCAGCCCAGATAGCGGGTTCGGCACAGATACGCAGTATTTT.

CDR3 DNA: TGTGCCAGCAGCTTGCTTCGGGGAAGAAATGAAAAACTGTTTTTT. Amino acid sequence: CASSLLRGRNEKLFF. The chain links TRBV5-6 to TRBJ1-4; D gene uncertain. The germline gives CDR1 SGHDT, CDR2 YYEEEE. The V end was cut by 1 base, the J end by 5 bases, with 12 bases between. This CDR3 region has 15 residues.

The V call is TRBV5-1, the J call TRBJ2-3, with 8 bases matching TRBD2. The V gene end was trimmed by 0 bases and the J gene end by 2 bases; junction bases not matched to a gene: 5. The CDR3 contains 16 residues. The V gene's germline CDR1 is SGHRS and CDR2 YFSETQ. CDR3 sequence: CASSLAKAGDTDTQYF. The CDR3 DNA follows: TGCGCCAGCAGCTTGGCCAAAGCGGGAGACACAGATACGCAGTATTTT.

The genes are TRBV7-3 and TRBJ2-5; 10 bases fit TRBD1. Germline CDR1 and CDR2: SGHTA and FQGTGA. CDR3 length equals 15 residues. Trimming cost V 1 base and J 2 bases; bases outside gene matches: 1. The CDR3 DNA is TGTGCCAGCAGCTTAATGGACAGGGGGCAAGAGACCCAGTACTTC. Amino acids: CASSLMDRGQETQYF.

CDR3 amino acids: CASSPGQGANEQFF. DNA of the CDR3: TGCGCCAGCAGCCCGGGACAGGGGGCTAATGAGCAGTTCTTC. The chain joins TRBV5-1 to TRBJ2-1, with 12 nucleotides matching TRBD1. With 4 bases clipped from V and 7 bases from J, the junction kept 3 bases outside the gene matches. The CDR3 sequence is 14 residues long. The V gene's germline CDR1 is SGHRS and CDR2 YFSETQ.

This clone appeared a few times. The chain combines TRBV4-2 with TRBJ2-3, with 10 nucleotides matching TRBD2. This CDR3 region has 16 residues. Per the germline V gene, CDR1 is LGHNA and CDR2 is YNFKEQ. V shed 1 base, J shed 1 base, and the junction held 2 bases outside the gene matches. CDR3 in amino acids: CASSQGTSGRTDTQYF. In DNA, the CDR3 is TGTGCCAGCAGCCAAGGGACTAGCGGTCGCACAGATACGCAGTATTTT.

V gene TRBV18 combines with J gene TRBJ1-1; D gene uncertain. The CDR3 is made up of 17 amino acids. The ends were cut back, 6 bases at V and 2 bases at J, with 22 bases in the middle. CDR1 is KGHSH and CDR2 is LQKENI in the germline V gene. CDR3 in amino acids: CASSLNEAVRENTEAFF. The CDR3 coding sequence is TGTGCCAGCTCCCTAAATGAGGCGGTTAGGGAAAACACTGAAGCTTTCTTT.

The chain is built from TRBV27 and TRBJ2-1; TRBD2 matches 11 bases. V gave up 3 bases and J gave up 3 bases; unmatched junction bases: 7. Germline values: CDR1 MNHEY, CDR2 SMNVEV (reference sequence). The CDR3 has 17 amino acids. CDR3 nucleotide sequence: TGTGCCAGCAGTTTGAAGGCTAGCGGGAGGCACTACAATGAGCAGTTCTTC. Translation: CASSLKASGRHYNEQFF.

V is TRBV6-5 and J is TRBJ1-6; D possibly corresponds to TRBD1 (5 bases). V lost 2 bases and J 8 bases, leaving 10 bases between the germline ends. The CDR3 is made up of 14 amino acids. Per the germline V gene, CDR1 is MNHEY and CDR2 is SVGAGI. The CDR3 sequence: CASSYHSRDSPLHF. CDR3 in DNA: TGTGCCAGCAGTTACCACTCCAGGGATTCACCCCTCCACTTT.

CDR3 amino acids: CASSRDRDVPAEAFF. For the CDR3, the DNA is TGTGCCAGCAGCCGGGACAGGGATGTCCCGGCTGAAGCTTTCTTT. The V call is TRBV27, the J call TRBJ1-1, with 9 bases fitting TRBD1. The CDR3 extends over 15 amino acids. The V gene end was trimmed by 6 bases and the J gene end by 6 bases; junction bases not matched to a gene: 11. The germline CDR1 and CDR2 sequences are MNHEY and SMNVEV (reference sequence).

This chain uses TRBV15 with TRBJ1-4, with TRBD1 matching over 9 bases. Germline-derived CDR1 and CDR2 are LNHNV and YYDKDF (reference sequence). J gave up 7 bases and V 9 bases, and 12 bases lay outside the gene matches. The length of the CDR3 is 15 residues. In nucleotides, the CDR3 is TGTGCCACGAGACCCATACGACAGGGGGGTGAAAAACTGTTTTTT. Its protein product is CATRPIRQGGEKLFF.

This clone was counted once. The chain employs TRBV29-1 and TRBJ2-2; D possibly corresponds to TRBD2 (7 bases). This CDR3 spans 14 amino acids. Germline CDR1 and CDR2: SQVTM and ANQGSEA. V was cut by 6 bases and J by 0 bases, with 11 bases left in between. The CDR3 is CSVGGPANTGELFF. The CDR3 DNA is TGCAGCGTCGGGGGGCCCGCGAACACCGGGGAGCTGTTTTTT.

This chain uses TRBV2 with TRBJ2-2; 7 positions match TRBD1. V lost 8 bases to trimming and J lost 4 bases; unmatched junction nucleotides: 10. The CDR3 loop spans 15 amino acids. Germline V gene data show CDR1 as SNHLY and CDR2 as FYNNEI. CDR3 in amino acids: CASAPTGVSTGELFF. The CDR3 DNA is TGTGCCAGCGCCCCCACAGGGGTGAGCACCGGGGAGCTGTTTTTT. The complete variable domain, with remaining parts taken from reference TRBV2 and TRBJ2-2, reads EPEVTQTPSHQVTQMGQEVILRCVPISNHLYFYWYRQILGQKVEFLVSFYNNEISEKSEIFDDQFSVERPDGSNFTLKIRSTKLEDSAMYFCASAPTGVSTGELFFGEGSRLTVL.

The sample holds one count of this clone. V and J are TRBV5-4 and TRBJ1-6; a possible D gene is TRBD1 (5 bases). The CDR3 consists of 13 residues. The germline V gene has CDR1 SGHNT and CDR2 YYREEE (reference sequence). Trimming shortened V by 2 bases and J by 14 bases, and 14 bases separated the two germline ends. The CDR3 DNA follows: TGTGCCAGCAGCTTAACAGGAGGAGACACCCTCCACTTT. Protein: CASSLTGGDTLHF.

The chain recombines TRBV25-1 with TRBJ2-5, with D perhaps TRBD2 (6 bases). Germline lookup yields CDR1 MGHDK and CDR2 SYGVNS. The CDR3 loop spans 16 amino acids. Trimming cost V 3 bases and J 2 bases, with 16 bases left between them. The CDR3 loop is CASSDAGAGQQETQYF. As DNA, the CDR3 is TGTGCCAGCAGTGATGCTGGGGCGGGGCAGCAAGAGACCCAGTACTTC.

This clone was seen more than once but under ten times. The genes are TRBV6-1 and TRBJ2-5; 10 bases line up with TRBD1. The germline V gene has CDR1 MNHNS and CDR2 SASEGT. This CDR3 is built from 15 residues. V shed 6 bases and J 2 bases; nucleotides not matched to a gene: 6. CDR3 in amino acids: CASSHQGQGQETQYF. The CDR3 coding sequence is TGTGCCAGCAGCCACCAGGGACAGGGGCAAGAGACCCAGTACTTC.